This record covers a single T cell receptor (beta chain). As yet, its antigen is unknown. Isolated RNA was reverse transcribed into cDNA used as the sequencing template. Assay: immunoSEQ multiplex PCR; the TCRdb copy retains only in-frame clones and omits some. This table has under 300,000 clones, roughly two thirds appearing once. The data stem from a study of CD8+ T cells in alopecia areata. On the study more broadly: After 6 to 18 months of tofacitinib, follow-up continued 6 months off drug. Study-level points and caveats: Clonality exceeded that of normal scalp in lesional scalp, most notably in alopecia totalis/universalis.

Trimming stripped 2 bases from V and 6 bases from J, with 7 bases between. The CDR3 is 13 residues long. Germline V gene lookup returns CDR1 MGHRA and CDR2 YSYEKL. This clonotype originated in a human donor with alopecia areata. The J gene is TRBJ2-2, the V gene TRBV4-1; D remains ambiguous. The material sequenced was CD4+ T cells sorted from blood, taken at week 0. The CDR3 bases are TGCGCCAGCAGCCAAACAACCTCCGGGGAGCTGTTTTTT. This gives the protein CASSQTTSGELFF.